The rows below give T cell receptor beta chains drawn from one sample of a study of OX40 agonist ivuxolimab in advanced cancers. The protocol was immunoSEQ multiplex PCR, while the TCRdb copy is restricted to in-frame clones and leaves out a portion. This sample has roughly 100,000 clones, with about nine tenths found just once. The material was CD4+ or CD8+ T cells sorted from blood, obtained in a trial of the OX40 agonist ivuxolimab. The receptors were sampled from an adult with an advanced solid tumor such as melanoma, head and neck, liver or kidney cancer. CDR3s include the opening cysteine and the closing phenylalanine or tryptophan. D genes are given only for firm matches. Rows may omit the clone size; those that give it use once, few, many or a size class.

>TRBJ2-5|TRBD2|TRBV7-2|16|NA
CASSPGTSGIPETQYF
TGTGCCAGCAGCCCGGGGACTAGCGGGATCCCGGAGACCCAGTACTTC
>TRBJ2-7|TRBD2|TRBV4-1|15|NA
CASSQVGLAGGEQYF
TGCGCCAGCAGCCAAGTTGGTCTAGCGGGAGGCGAGCAGTACTTC
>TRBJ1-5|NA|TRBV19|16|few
CASSRDHTRGNQPQHF
TGTGCCAGCAGCCGGGACCACACTCGGGGGAATCAGCCCCAGCATTTT
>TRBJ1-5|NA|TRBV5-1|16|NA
CASSLSVLGSNQPQHF
TGCGCCAGCAGCTTGTCCGTACTGGGGAGCAATCAGCCCCAGCATTTT
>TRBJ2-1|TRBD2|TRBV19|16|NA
CASSWGTSGSRNEQFF
TGTGCCAGTAGTTGGGGGACTAGCGGGAGTCGGAATGAGCAGTTCTTC
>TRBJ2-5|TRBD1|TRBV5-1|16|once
CASSPYGQGAQETQYF
TGCGCCAGCAGCCCTTATGGACAGGGGGCTCAAGAGACCCAGTACTTC
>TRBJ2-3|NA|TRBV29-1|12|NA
CSVGATPDTQYF
TGCAGCGTTGGGGCAACGCCAGATACGCAGTATTTT
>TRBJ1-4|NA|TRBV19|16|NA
CASRPGREEANEKLFF
TGTGCCAGCCGCCCGGGGAGGGAAGAGGCTAATGAAAAACTGTTTTTT
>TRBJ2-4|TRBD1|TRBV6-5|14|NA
CASSWGQGGDIQYF
TGTGCCAGCAGTTGGGGACAGGGAGGGGACATTCAGTACTTC
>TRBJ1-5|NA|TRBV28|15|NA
CASIGAGNSNQPQHF
TGTGCCAGCATCGGGGCCGGAAATAGCAATCAGCCCCAGCATTTT
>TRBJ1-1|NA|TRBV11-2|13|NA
CASSLSADTEAFF
TGTGCCAGCAGCTTGTCCGCGGACACTGAAGCTTTCTTT
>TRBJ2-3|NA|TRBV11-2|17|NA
CASSSPGGTEITDTQYF
TGTGCCAGCAGCTCCCCTGGCGGGACAGAGATAACAGATACGCAGTATTTT
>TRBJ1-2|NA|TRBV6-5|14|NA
CASSYSRLSYGYTF
TGTGCCAGCAGTTACTCTCGATTAAGCTATGGCTACACCTTC
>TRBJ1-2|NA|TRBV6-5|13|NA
CASSYVGVGGYTF
TGTGCCAGCAGTTACGTGGGGGTAGGAGGCTACACCTTC
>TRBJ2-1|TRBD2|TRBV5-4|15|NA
CASSLVGGAYNEQFF
TGTGCCAGCAGCTTGGTGGGGGGGGCCTACAATGAGCAGTTCTTC
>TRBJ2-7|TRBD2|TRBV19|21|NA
CASSDSRGTSGSFIRSYEQYF
TGTGCCAGTAGCGACTCCAGGGGGACTAGCGGGAGTTTTATAAGGTCCTACGAGCAGTACTTC
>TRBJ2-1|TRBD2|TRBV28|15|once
CASRETSGRIPEQFF
TGTGCCAGCAGGGAGACTAGCGGGAGGATCCCTGAGCAGTTCTTC
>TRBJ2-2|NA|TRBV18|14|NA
CASSPLTETGELFF
TGTGCCAGCTCACCACTTACCGAGACCGGGGAGCTGTTTTTT
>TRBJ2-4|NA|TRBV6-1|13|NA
CASSVSQGSIQYF
TGTGCCAGCAGTGTAAGTCAGGGTTCCATTCAGTACTTC
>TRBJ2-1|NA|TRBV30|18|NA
CAWTGGALPKGSYNEQFF
TGTGCCTGGACAGGCGGGGCCCTCCCTAAAGGGTCCTACAATGAGCAGTTCTTC
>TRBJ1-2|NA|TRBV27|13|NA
CASSPSTRGGYTF
TGTGCCAGCAGTCCCTCGACGCGGGGTGGCTACACCTTC
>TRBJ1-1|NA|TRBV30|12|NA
CAGLGVNTEAFF
TGTGCCGGCCTGGGCGTGAACACTGAAGCTTTCTTT
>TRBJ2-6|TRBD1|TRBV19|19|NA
CASSMDGTGGFSGANVLTF
TGTGCCAGTAGTATGGACGGGACAGGGGGCTTCTCTGGGGCCAACGTCCTGACTTTC
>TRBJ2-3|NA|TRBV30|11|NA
CAWARGDTQYF
TGTGCCTGGGCCCGTGGGGATACGCAGTATTTT
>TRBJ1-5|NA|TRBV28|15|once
CASKGAGPGNQPQHF
TGTGCCAGCAAAGGGGCAGGGCCGGGAAATCAGCCCCAGCATTTT
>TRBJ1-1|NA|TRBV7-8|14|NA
CASRVGQGIDEAFF
TGTGCCAGCAGAGTCGGTCAGGGGATCGATGAAGCTTTCTTT
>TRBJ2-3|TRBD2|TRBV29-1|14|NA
CSVGTSGTADTQYF
TGCAGCGTTGGGACTAGCGGGACGGCAGATACGCAGTATTTT
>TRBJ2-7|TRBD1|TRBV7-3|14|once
CASSLLRDSYEQYF
TGTGCCAGCAGCTTACTCCGGGACAGCTACGAGCAGTACTTC
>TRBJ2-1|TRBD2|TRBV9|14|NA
CASSPSGPYNEQFF
TGTGCCAGCAGCCCTAGCGGGCCCTACAATGAGCAGTTCTTC
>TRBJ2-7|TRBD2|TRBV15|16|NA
CATSRSKLAGVYEQYF
TGTGCCACCAGCAGGTCGAAACTAGCGGGAGTGTACGAGCAGTACTTC
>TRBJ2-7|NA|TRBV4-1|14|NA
CASSQVSASYEQYF
TGCGCCAGCAGCCAAGTTTCCGCCTCCTACGAGCAGTACTTC
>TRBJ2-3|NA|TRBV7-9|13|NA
CASSLGPRDTQYF
TGTGCCAGCAGCTTAGGCCCAAGAGATACGCAGTATTTT
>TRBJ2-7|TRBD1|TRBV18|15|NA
CASSPRTGSSYEQYF
TGTGCCAGCTCACCACGGACAGGGAGCTCCTACGAGCAGTACTTC
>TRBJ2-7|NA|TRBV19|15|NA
CASSIIQGTSYEQYF
TGTGCCAGTAGTATAATCCAGGGCACGTCCTACGAGCAGTACTTC
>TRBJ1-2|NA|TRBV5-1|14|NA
CASSQEGQTGGYTF
TGCGCCAGCTCCCAGGAGGGGCAGACAGGCGGCTACACCTTC
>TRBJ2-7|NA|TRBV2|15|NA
CASSELGTTYYEQCF
TGTGCCAGCAGTGAGCTCGGGACAACTTACTACGAGCAGTGCTTC
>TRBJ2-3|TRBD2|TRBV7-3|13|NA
CASSLTREDTQYF
TGTGCCAGCAGCTTAACGCGGGAGGATACGCAGTATTTT
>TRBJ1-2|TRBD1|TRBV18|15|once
CASSPPTGIYYGYTF
TGTGCCAGCTCACCACCGACAGGGATATACTATGGCTACACCTTC
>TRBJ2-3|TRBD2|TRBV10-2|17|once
CASSDPGLAGPEDTQYF
TGCGCCAGCAGTGATCCGGGACTAGCGGGACCAGAGGATACGCAGTATTTT
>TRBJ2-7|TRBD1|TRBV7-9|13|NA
CASSPRGPYEQYF
TGTGCCAGCAGCCCTAGGGGGCCCTACGAGCAGTACTTC
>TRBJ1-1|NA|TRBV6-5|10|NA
CASIRGEAFF
TGTGCCAGCATTCGAGGTGAAGCTTTCTTT
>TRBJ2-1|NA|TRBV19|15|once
CASSMGYRGGNEQFF
TGTGCCAGTAGTATGGGCTACAGGGGAGGGAATGAGCAGTTCTTC
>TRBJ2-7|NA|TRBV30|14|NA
CAWSGISAGYEQYF
TGTGCCTGGAGTGGGATTTCGGCAGGCTACGAGCAGTACTTC
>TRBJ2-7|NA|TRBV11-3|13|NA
CASSLDRVGEQYF
TGTGCCAGCAGCTTAGACAGGGTGGGTGAGCAGTACTTC
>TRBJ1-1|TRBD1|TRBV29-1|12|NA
CSAGQGSTEAFF
TGCAGCGCTGGACAGGGTTCCACTGAAGCTTTCTTT
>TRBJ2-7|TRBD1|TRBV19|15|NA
CASSISGTGLGEQYF
TGTGCCAGTAGTATATCCGGGACAGGGCTGGGGGAGCAGTACTTC
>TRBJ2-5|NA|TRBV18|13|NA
CASSPSGLEDQYF
TGTGCCAGCTCACCTTCGGGGCTTGAAGACCAGTACTTC
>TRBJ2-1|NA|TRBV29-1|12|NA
CSVSDYYNEQFF
TGCAGCGTCTCCGACTATTACAATGAGCAGTTCTTC
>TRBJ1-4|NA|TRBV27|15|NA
CASSFQGQGLEKLFF
TGTGCCAGCAGTTTCCAAGGGCAGGGCCTAGAAAAACTGTTTTTT
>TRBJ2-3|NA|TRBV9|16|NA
CASSPLSGSGTDTQYF
TGTGCCAGCAGCCCGTTATCGGGATCGGGCACAGATACGCAGTATTTT